This TCR beta chain was captured in a study of cytomegalovirus exposure and HLA in healthy donors. Broader study findings: There were some V segments, including TRBV6-2 and TRBV6-3, excluded as indistinguishable.

Remarks on this clone: Its cognate antigen is unknown.

PCR employed 60 Vbeta and 13 Jbeta primers. This table comes from immunoSEQ multiplex PCR, and its TCRdb copy is limited to in-frame clones, with some not included. The sample consists of some 170,000 clones, more than 80% of them appearing once. CDR1 and CDR2 (germline): SGHVS, FQNEAQ. V lost 5 bases, J lost 7 bases, and 11 bases lay in between. The length of the CDR3 is 13 residues. The chain recombines TRBV7-8 with TRBJ1-4; D not certain. The clonotype originates from a woman under 30 in good health and CMV-seropositive. Sequenced: PBMCs. The CDR3 is CASSNLEGEKLFF. In nucleotides, the CDR3 is TGTGCCAGCAGCAACTTGGAGGGTGAAAAACTGTTTTTT. Filled out from reference TRBV7-8 and TRBJ1-4, the complete variable domain reads GAGVSQSPRYKVAKRGQDVALRCDPISGHVSLFWYQQALGQGPEFLTYFQNEAQLDKSGLPSDRFFAERPEGSVSTLKIQRTQQEDSAVYLCASSNLEGEKLFFGSGTQLSVL.